This T cell receptor beta chain was sequenced during a study of PD-1 blockade in classical Hodgkin lymphoma. Study at large: Once every 2 weeks, patients received intravenous nivolumab at 3 mg/kg.

The repertoire was sequenced with immunoSEQ multiplex PCR; TCRdb's copy has only in-frame clones and lacks some. The profile covers about 84,000 clones, with roughly nine tenths appearing a single time and less than 25% taken by the ten largest. In every patient, relapse followed autologous stem cell transplantation, while exposure to brentuximab vedotin differed. V lost 3 bases and J 5 bases, leaving 22 bases between the germline ends. The CDR3 is 17 residues long. CDR1 and CDR2 from the germline V gene are ENHRY and SYGVKD. The sequence came from a human donor with classical Hodgkin lymphoma. The chain links TRBV10-3 to TRBJ2-5; D ambiguous. Material: peripheral blood mononuclear cells (PBMCs), obtained at baseline. CDR3 bases: TGTGCCATCAGTGATCGTCCTTGGTCCGGTAATGAGGAGACCCAGTACTTC. Protein product: CAISDRPWSGNEETQYF.